The 27 T cell receptor beta chains reported below all come from one sample, sequenced in a study of blood T cells in healthy people across ages. It was with a sample-barcoded 5' primer and a J-beta primer mix that a second PCR of about 6 to 12 cycles was run. From the 5' RACE reads, TCRdb called clonotypes with MiXCR, one entry per CDR3 protein. The table has 710,000 or so distinct CDR3 sequences, roughly 32% seen once. What was sequenced was blood. These receptor sequences come from a woman over 75 in good health.

This clonotype appeared a few times. An end of the junction differs from the germline gene, which may be a read error. The CDR3 DNA reads as TGTGCCATCAGTGAGTCGGGACAGATTAATGCAAAACTGTTTTTT. The encoded protein is CAISESGQINAKLFF. The chain recombines TRBV10-3 with TRBJ1-4, with 7 bases lining up with TRBD1. The CDR3 runs 15 residues. Germline V gene data show CDR1 as ENHRY and CDR2 as SYGVKD.

A word on this clonotype: A much larger clone sits a single nucleotide away, making a read error possible. This rearrangement joins TRBV28 to TRBJ1-2, with TRBD1 as a possible D gene (5 bases). The length of the CDR3 is 14 residues. CDR1 is MDHEN, CDR2 SYDVKM, per germline. Here the CDR3 reads CASSFGGNNYDYTF. The DNA of the CDR3 is TGTGCCAGCAGTTTTGGGGGTAACAACTATGACTACACCTTC.

This clonotype was recorded at least ten times. The rearrangement joins TRBV11-2 to TRBJ2-3, with 7 bases aligning to TRBD2. In germline, CDR1 is SGHAT, CDR2 FQNNGV. With 0 bases clipped from V and 0 bases from J, the junction kept 3 bases outside the gene matches. The CDR3 covers 16 residues. The CDR3 coding sequence is TGTGCCAGCAGCTTAGAGGGAGGGGTAAGCACAGATACGCAGTATTTT. It translates to CASSLEGGVSTDTQYF.

CDR3 nucleotides: TGTGCCTGTGCTATGAACACTGAAGCTTTCTTT. It codes for CACAMNTEAFF. The chain joins TRBV30 to TRBJ1-1; D is ambiguous. CDR1 is GTSNPN, CDR2 SVGIG, per germline (reference sequence). V shed 6 bases and J shed 0 bases, with 5 bases lying between them. The length of the CDR3 is 11 residues.

This chain connects TRBV6-1 to TRBJ1-1; the D gene is possibly TRBD1 (5 bases). Trimming pared 2 bases from V and 6 bases from J, leaving 10 bases between. Germline V gives CDR1 MNHNS, CDR2 SASEGT. CDR3 length: 13 amino acids. The CDR3 spells CASSESGQAEAFF. The CDR3 DNA is TGTGCCAGCAGTGAATCGGGGCAGGCTGAAGCTTTCTTT.

Worth noting for this clonotype: This could be a read error, since a much larger clone is one nucleotide away. This rearrangement joins TRBV6-5 to TRBJ2-3; 10 nucleotides line up with TRBD2. The CDR3 is made up of 16 amino acids. With 2 bases clipped from V and 6 bases from J, the junction kept 8 bases outside the gene matches. The V gene's germline CDR1 is MNHEY and CDR2 SVGAGI. CDR3 nucleotides: TGTGCCAGCAGTTACGTGCGAGCGGGGGGGCCGGATACGCAGTATTTT. It specifies CASSYVRAGGPDTQYF.

This clonotype was detected many times. The chain combines TRBV6-2 or TRBV6-3 with TRBJ1-1, with TRBD1 matching 8 bases. With V trimmed by 5 bases and J by 1 base, 0 bases remained unmatched. The CDR3 is 13 residues long. Germline CDR1 and CDR2: MNHEY and SVGEGT. The CDR3 DNA reads as TGTGCCAGCAGTGACAGGGGGAACACTGAAGCTTTCTTT. It translates to CASSDRGNTEAFF.

The table lists this clonotype with a few counts. Just one base apart from a much larger clone, this may be a read error. The chain links TRBV5-1 to TRBJ2-7, with TRBD1 as a possible D gene (6 bases). Between the trimmed V and J ends, which lost 3 bases and 5 bases, there was a span of 15 bases. The length of the CDR3 is 14 residues. Germline CDR1 is SGHRS and CDR2 is YFSETQ. This chain's CDR3 is CASSWVQGPNEQYF. Here the CDR3 DNA reads TGCGCCAGCAGCTGGGTCCAGGGGCCTAACGAGCAGTACTTC.

This clonotype has at least ten counts. This rearrangement joins TRBV7-9 to TRBJ2-3; 8 bases match TRBD1. Per germline, CDR1 SEHNR and CDR2 FQNEAQ (reference sequence). The CDR3 covers 15 residues. The trim removed 3 bases at V and 5 bases at J, leaving 7 bases unmatched. In nucleotides, the CDR3 is TGTGCCAGCAGCTTGGGGACAGGTTGGGGAGATACGCAGTATTTT. Protein sequence: CASSLGTGWGDTQYF.

The chain employs TRBV12-3 or TRBV12-4 and TRBJ1-2; tentatively, D is TRBD1 (6 bases). The CDR3 covers 15 residues. V was cut by 2 bases and J by 8 bases, with 18 bases left in between. CDR3: CASSLSAGVMKGYTF. CDR3 bases: TGTGCCAGCAGTTTATCGGCAGGGGTGATGAAGGGCTACACCTTC.

For this clonotype: Mismatch with germline at one junction end may stem from a read error. The chain carries TRBV20-1 and TRBJ1-2; D is perhaps TRBD1 (5 bases). From germline, CDR1 is DFQATT and CDR2 SNEGSKA (reference sequence). The CDR3 length is 12 residues. The CDR3 is CRARAGTLGYTF. DNA for the CDR3: TGCAGGGCTAGAGCCGGGACCCTTGGCTACACCTTC.

Concerning this clonotype: This may stem from a read error, because a much larger clone lies one nucleotide away. Because the CDR3 is missing its conserved closing phenylalanine or tryptophan, this is likely a read error. This rearrangement joins TRBV4-3 to TRBJ2-3; D is ambiguous. The CDR3 is 15 residues long. Germline loops: CDR1 LGHNA, CDR2 YSLEER. Trimming removed 0 bases at V and 4 bases at J, with 11 bases between. CDR3 region: CASSQDRRAADTQYC. The CDR3 nucleotides read TGCGCCAGCAGCCAAGATCGTCGGGCCGCAGATACGCAGTATTGT.

Turning to this clonotype: This may stem from a read error, because a much larger clone lies one nucleotide away. The chain joins TRBV30 to TRBJ2-7; D is perhaps TRBD1 or TRBD2 (5 bases each). Near its end, the DNA agrees better with TRBJ2-5, so the J call may be wrong. Germline V CDR1 and CDR2: GTSNPN, SVGIG (reference sequence). This CDR3 has 15 amino acids. The CDR3 sequence is CAWRTPRTWGETQYF. CDR3 in DNA: TGTGCCTGGAGGACCCCTAGGACTTGGGGGGAGACCCAGTACTTC.

A note on this clonotype: At one boundary the junction diverges from the germline segment, which might be a read error. This chain uses TRBV27 with TRBJ2-7, with 10 nucleotides matching TRBD1. This CDR3 region has 14 residues. The germline gives CDR1 MNHEY, CDR2 SMNVEV (reference sequence). In DNA, the CDR3 is TGTGCCAGCAGTTTTGGGGACAGGGGCTACGGGCAGTACTTC. The encoded protein is CASSFGDRGYGQYF.

CDR3 nucleotide sequence: TGTGCCAGCAGCCGGACAGGAAGGATAGAGACCCAGTACTTC. The encoded protein is CASSRTGRIETQYF. The chain is built from TRBV7-7 and TRBJ2-5; 7 nucleotides match TRBD1. The CDR3 runs to 14 residues. After removal of 5 bases from V and 4 bases from J, the junction contained 7 bases not matched to a gene. Germline CDR1 and CDR2: SSHAT and FNYEAQ (reference sequence).

This chain links TRBV5-1 with TRBJ1-1; D is undetermined. This CDR3 contains 14 residues. Trimming took off 2 bases at V and 5 bases at J, with 13 bases between the two ends. The germline V gene encodes CDR1 SGHRS and CDR2 YFSETQ. DNA of the CDR3: TGCGCCAGCAGCTTAAGACCAGCCCAAACTGAAGCTTTCTTT. Protein: CASSLRPAQTEAFF.

This clonotype was observed many times. The genes are TRBV5-6 and TRBJ2-5, with 8 bases that match TRBD2. Trimming cost V 2 bases and J 4 bases; bases outside gene matches: 10. This CDR3 has 16 amino acids. CDR1 and CDR2 from the germline V gene are SGHDT and YYEEEE. The CDR3: CASSFPPGGSTETQYF. DNA for the CDR3: TGTGCCAGCAGCTTTCCACCGGGGGGGTCGACAGAGACCCAGTACTTC.

This clonotype came up a few times. This chain connects TRBV29-1 to TRBJ2-1; 9 nucleotides match TRBD2. The DNA end is more similar to TRBJ2-7, so the J call may be wrong. The V gene's germline CDR1 is SQVTM and CDR2 ANQGSEA. There are 21 residues in the CDR3. CDR3 coding DNA: TGCAGCGTTGAAGATGGGGGTCGCCCGGGGGCGGGGGGGCGCGCCTACAATGAGCAGTACTTC. The encoded protein is CSVEDGGRPGAGGRAYNEQYF.

In the case of this clonotype: This may stem from a read error, because a much larger clone lies one nucleotide away. CDR3 protein: CASSDLLGVGDTQYF. The CDR3 DNA reads as TGTGCCAGCAGCGATCTGCTGGGGGTGGGAGATACGCAGTATTTT. The rearrangement links TRBV9 to TRBJ2-3; D may be TRBD1 or TRBD2 (5 bases each). This CDR3 has 15 amino acids. V lost 3 bases, J lost 5 bases, and 16 bases lay in between. Germline V gene lookup returns CDR1 SGDLS and CDR2 YYNGEE.

This clonotype was seen more than once but under ten times. V usage is TRBV9 and J usage is TRBJ1-5; D gene uncertain. Trimming took 0 bases from V and 6 from J, leaving 7 bases between them. CDR3 size: 13 residues. CDR1 SGDLS and CDR2 YYNGEE come from the germline V gene. In nucleotides, the CDR3 is TGTGCCAGCAGCGTAGCTTCGGGTCAGCCCCAGCATTTT. It encodes CASSVASGQPQHF.

This clonotype was observed at least ten times. The rearrangement joins TRBV6-6 to TRBJ1-5; D uncertain. V was pared by 3 bases and J by 2 bases, with 11 bases between. The germline gives CDR1 MNHNY, CDR2 SVGAGI (reference sequence). The CDR3 length is 15 residues. The CDR3 DNA follows: TGTGCCAGCAGTTATCATAGGGTGGGCAATCAGCCCCAGCATTTT. Translating it yields CASSYHRVGNQPQHF.

Regarding this clonotype: This clone may be a read error of a much larger clone one base away. This CDR3 fails to terminate in the conserved phenylalanine or tryptophan, so it likely reflects a read error. This chain links TRBV6-6 with TRBJ2-5; the match to TRBD2 covers 13 bases. Germline trimming cut 3 bases from V and 2 bases from J; bases unmatched to any gene: 3. CDR1 is MNHNY and CDR2 is SVGAGI in the germline V gene (reference sequence). CDR3 length equals 16 residues. CDR3 nucleotides: TGTGCCAGCAGTTATACTAGCGGGGGGGAACAAGAGACCCAGTACGTC. Translation gives CASSYTSGGEQETQYV.

This clonotype was seen repeatedly, ten times or more. This chain uses TRBV20-1 with TRBJ2-3; TRBD2 aligns across 10 bases. CDR3 length: 15 residues. Germline loops: CDR1 DFQATT, CDR2 SNEGSKA (reference sequence). Trimming at V came to 0 bases and at J to 5 bases, leaving 5 bases not matched to a gene. CDR3 loop: CSARDLAGAGDTQYF. The CDR3 nucleotides are TGCAGTGCTAGAGATCTAGCGGGGGCTGGAGATACGCAGTATTTT.

In this sample, this clonotype turned up a few times. This may come from a read error, since a much larger clone is one base off. This rearrangement joins TRBV19 to TRBJ2-5; D remains ambiguous. V was pared by 10 bases and J by 11 bases, with 20 bases between. CDR3 length: 12 residues. CDR1 is LNHDA, CDR2 SQIVND, per germline (reference sequence). CDR3 in amino acids: CATRGVGSEQYF. The DNA for the CDR3 is TGTGCCACCCGTGGGGTAGGCAGTGAGCAGTACTTC.

This clonotype was counted ten times or more. V usage is TRBV12-3 or TRBV12-4 and J usage is TRBJ1-5; D unresolved. Trimming removed 2 bases at V and 10 bases at J, with 15 bases between. This CDR3 spans 14 amino acids. The CDR3 nucleotides are TGTGCCAGCAGTTTATCAGGCAGGTTCGGACCCCAGCATTTT. This translates into CASSLSGRFGPQHF.

This clonotype was detected ten times or more. The rearrangement uses TRBV15 and TRBJ2-1, with TRBD2 as a possible D gene (7 bases). Germline CDR1 is LNHNV and CDR2 is YYDKDF (reference sequence). V gave up 4 bases and J gave up 8 bases, with 21 bases separating them. CDR3 length equals 16 residues. The CDR3 DNA is TGTGCCACCAGCATCCTCTCCCCGGGGGGCGGCTATGAGCAGTTCTTC. This gives the protein CATSILSPGGGYEQFF.

This clonotype was observed a handful of times. V gene TRBV2 combines with J gene TRBJ1-6, with TRBD1 identical over 7 bases. CDR1 is SNHLY, CDR2 FYNNEI, per germline. The CDR3 is made up of 13 amino acids. The junction had 5 bases not matched to a gene; V was cut back by 7 bases and J by 8 bases. The CDR3 DNA follows: TGTGCCAGCAAAGACAGGGTTTATTCACCCCTCCACTTT. Protein product: CASKDRVYSPLHF. Filled out from reference TRBV2 and TRBJ1-6, the complete variable domain reads EPEVTQTPSHQVTQMGQEVILRCVPISNHLYFYWYRQILGQKVEFLVSFYNNEISEKSEIFDDQFSVERPDGSNFTLKIRSTKLEDSAMYFCASKDRVYSPLHFGNGTRLTVT.